This entry lists 21 T cell receptor beta chains sequenced from one sample in a study of Graves' ophthalmopathy and Graves' hyperthyroidism. Amplification from RNA transcripts yielded the TCR beta CDR3 regions. RT-PCR with HTBI primers came first, then second-round multiplex PCR. In TCRdb, the multiplex PCR reads were re-called with MiXCR into one record per CDR3 protein. Here the sample spans approximately 330,000 distinct CDR3 sequences, 17% being singletons. The material sequenced was peripheral blood. The receptors stem from an adult man with Graves' ophthalmopathy.

In this sample, this clonotype turned up many times. The CDR3 sequence: CASSHSGQGVTGELFF. CDR3 nucleotide sequence: TGTGCCAGCAGTCATTCGGGACAGGGGGTAACCGGGGAGCTGTTTTTT. The chain is built from TRBV12-3 or TRBV12-4 and TRBJ2-2; 11 nucleotides agree with TRBD1. With V trimmed by 5 bases and J by 5 bases, 7 bases remained unmatched. This CDR3 spans 16 amino acids.

This clonotype has ten or more counts. The V and J genes are TRBV11-2 and TRBJ2-5; D perhaps matches TRBD1 (6 bases). Looked up from germline, CDR1 is SGHAT and CDR2 is FQNNGV. V lost 3 bases and J lost 5, with 13 bases in between. The CDR3 is made up of 14 amino acids. The CDR3 DNA reads as TGTGCCAGCAGCTTCCCCAGGGGCTGGGAGACCCAGTACTTC. Amino acids: CASSFPRGWETQYF. The whole variable domain, remainder taken from reference TRBV11-2 and TRBJ2-5, is EAGVAQSPRYKIIEKRQSVAFWCNPISGHATLYWYQQILGQGPKLLIQFQNNGVVDDSQLPKDRFSAERLKGVDSTLKIQPAKLEDSAVYLCASSFPRGWETQYFGPGTRLLVL.

This clonotype was found once. The chain employs TRBV12-3 or TRBV12-4 and TRBJ2-7; 7 bases line up with TRBD1. Trimming took 8 bases from V and 2 from J; bases not matched to a gene: 9. The CDR3 loop spans 14 amino acids. This chain's CDR3 is CASGDRQGTYEQYF. In DNA form, the CDR3 reads TGTGCCAGCGGAGACAGACAGGGCACCTACGAGCAGTACTTC.

This clonotype was observed many times. A much bigger clone sits one base away, suggesting this may be a read error. The chain recombines TRBV28 with TRBJ2-5, with D perhaps being TRBD1 or TRBD2 (5 bases each). The CDR3 has 16 amino acids. Germline lookup yields CDR1 MDHEN and CDR2 SYDVKM. CDR3 bases: TGTGCCACCATACTCCTTTCCGGGGCCCGCCAAGAGGCCCAGTACTTC. As protein: CATILLSGARQEAQYF.

This clonotype was seen ten or more times. The rearrangement links TRBV24-1 to TRBJ1-5, with D perhaps matching TRBD1 (5 bases). V was shortened by 4 bases and J by 6 bases, with 6 bases between the two germline ends. From germline, CDR1 is KGHDR and CDR2 SFDVKD. This CDR3 has 12 residues. CDR3 in DNA: TGTGCCACCAGTGAGGGGGGTCAGCCCCAGCATTTT. It is translated as CATSEGGQPQHF.

At least ten counts were recorded for this clonotype. The chain recombines TRBV6-1 with TRBJ1-1; D gene unclear. The germline CDR1 and CDR2 sequences are MNHNS and SASEGT. This CDR3 is 15 amino acids long. Deletions cut 6 bases from V and 2 bases from J, with 16 bases between. The CDR3 loop is CASSPLFDDNTEAFF. CDR3 nucleotides: TGTGCCAGCAGCCCTCTTTTCGACGATAACACTGAAGCTTTCTTT.

Ten or more counts support this clonotype. This rearrangement joins TRBV11-2 to TRBJ1-2; TRBD1 matches at 7 bases. Germline V CDR1 and CDR2: SGHAT, FQNNGV. V was pared by 5 bases and J by 0 bases, with 15 bases of the junction left unmatched. The CDR3 sequence is 18 residues long. DNA for the CDR3: TGTGCCAGCAGCCCCAACTTACAAGGGACAGTAGCTAACTATGGCTACACCTTC. Its translation: CASSPNLQGTVANYGYTF.

This clonotype was seen repeatedly, ten times or more. The V call is TRBV20-1, the J call TRBJ2-5; 7 bases are shared with TRBD2. Germline V gives CDR1 DFQATT, CDR2 SNEGSKA (reference sequence). This CDR3 has 12 amino acids. With 2 bases clipped from V and 7 bases from J, the junction kept 4 bases outside the gene matches. The CDR3 sequence is CSARSGGGTQYF. In DNA form, the CDR3 reads TGCAGTGCTAGAAGCGGCGGGGGGACCCAGTACTTC.

This clonotype was seen ten or more times. The gene calls are TRBV12-3 or TRBV12-4 and TRBJ1-2, with D possibly being TRBD1 (5 bases). V was pared by 5 bases and J by 2 bases, with 6 bases between. The CDR3 covers 12 residues. CDR3 nucleotide sequence: TGTGCCAGCAGTGACAGAAACTATGGCTACACCTTC. Protein: CASSDRNYGYTF.

This clonotype was counted at least ten times. CDR3 in amino acids: CASSLDGTGIQETQYF. DNA for the CDR3: TGCGCCAGCAGCTTGGACGGGACAGGGATTCAAGAGACCCAGTACTTC. V gene TRBV5-1 combines with J gene TRBJ2-5, with 9 bases aligning to TRBD1. The CDR3 is made up of 16 amino acids. The ends lost 0 bases at V and 2 bases at J; junction bases unmatched: 5. Germline CDR1 is SGHRS and CDR2 is YFSETQ.

This clonotype appeared many times. The rearrangement links TRBV19 to TRBJ1-2; 8 nucleotides match TRBD1. Per the germline V gene, CDR1 is LNHDA and CDR2 is SQIVND (reference sequence). CDR3 length: 13 amino acids. The V gene end was trimmed by 1 base and the J gene end by 6 bases; junction bases not matched to a gene: 1. Here the CDR3 DNA reads TGTGCCAGTAGTATAGCCAGGGGGCATGGCTACACCTTC. Translating it yields CASSIARGHGYTF. Supplemented by reference TRBV19 and TRBJ1-2, the full variable domain reads DGGITQSPKYLFRKEGQNVTLSCEQNLNHDAMYWYRQDPGQGLRLIYYSQIVNDFQKGDIAEGYSVSREKKESFPLTVTSAQKNPTAFYLCASSIARGHGYTFGSGTRLTVV.

The sample holds many counts of this clonotype. The V call is TRBV9, the J call TRBJ1-2; TRBD1 aligns across 8 bases. The CDR3 has 16 residues. The ends lost 3 bases at V and 7 bases at J; junction bases unmatched: 14. The germline CDR1 and CDR2 sequences are SGDLS and YYNGEE. In DNA, the CDR3 is TGTGCCAGCAGCGCCAGACCTCACGGACAGGGTGCTGGCTACACCTTC. Its translation is CASSARPHGQGAGYTF.

This clonotype was seen many times. This chain uses TRBV20-1 with TRBJ2-7; 9 nucleotides match TRBD1. The CDR3 contains 14 residues. J was trimmed by 3 bases and V by 6 bases; bases with no gene match: 9. The germline gives CDR1 DFQATT, CDR2 SNEGSKA (reference sequence). CDR3 region: CSAYTGTGRYEQYF. In nucleotides, the CDR3 is TGCAGTGCATACACCGGGACAGGGCGCTACGAGCAGTACTTC.

This clonotype was counted ten times or more. This chain uses TRBV27 with TRBJ1-5; D remains unclear. The CDR3 contains 14 residues. Germline V gene lookup returns CDR1 MNHEY and CDR2 SMNVEV (reference sequence). Trimming pared 0 bases from V and 7 bases from J, leaving 10 bases between. CDR3: CASSLSIAWQPQHF. CDR3 in DNA: TGTGCCAGCAGTTTATCCATCGCCTGGCAGCCCCAGCATTTT.

The chain has TRBV15 and TRBJ2-5; 7 bases agree with TRBD2. CDR1 is LNHNV and CDR2 is YYDKDF in the germline V gene (reference sequence). The V and J ends lost 5 bases and 0 bases, in that order; junction bases with no gene match: 6. The CDR3 extends over 15 amino acids. CDR3 sequence: CATSGAGWYQETQYF. The CDR3 coding sequence is TGTGCCACCAGCGGAGCGGGGTGGTACCAAGAGACCCAGTACTTC.

Many counts were recorded for this clonotype. The chain uses TRBV27 and TRBJ1-5; D remains ambiguous. CDR3 length: 13 residues. The germline V gene has CDR1 MNHEY and CDR2 SMNVEV (reference sequence). V gave up 7 bases and J gave up 6 bases, with 13 bases separating them. The CDR3 spells CASTPRTGQPQHF. CDR3 DNA sequence: TGTGCCAGCACTCCTAGAACCGGTCAGCCCCAGCATTTT.

This clonotype has at least ten counts. V gene TRBV11-1 combines with J gene TRBJ1-1, with D hard to call. CDR3 length: 13 amino acids. In germline, CDR1 is SGHAT, CDR2 FQDESV (reference sequence). Trimming left V 3 bases short and J 4 bases short, with 9 bases between. In DNA form, the CDR3 reads TGTGCCAGCAGCTTTTCCCGGAGCACTGAAGCTTTCTTT. Its translation is CASSFSRSTEAFF.

This clonotype was recorded at least ten times. The chain employs TRBV30 and TRBJ2-7; possible D gene TRBD2, 6 bases. The V end was cut by 2 bases, the J end by 3 bases, with 8 bases between. CDR1 and CDR2 (germline): GTSNPN, SVGIG (reference sequence). This CDR3 region has 12 residues. This CDR3 reads CAWSPGGYEQYF. The DNA of the CDR3 is TGTGCCTGGAGTCCCGGGGGCTACGAGCAGTACTTC.

This clonotype has at least ten counts. This rearrangement joins TRBV29-1 to TRBJ2-6; D remains unclear. V dropped 4 bases and J dropped 4 bases, with 14 bases sitting between them. The CDR3 is 15 residues long. CDR1 SQVTM and CDR2 ANQGSEA come from the germline V gene. The chain's CDR3 is CSVGSGSAGANVLTF. CDR3 bases: TGCAGCGTTGGGTCGGGTAGTGCAGGGGCCAACGTCCTGACTTTC.

This clonotype was observed many times. The chain links TRBV10-3 to TRBJ1-1; 10 bases line up with TRBD1. Trimming took 6 bases from V and 1 from J; bases not matched to a gene: 8. From germline, CDR1 is ENHRY and CDR2 SYGVKD. The CDR3 totals 16 residues. The CDR3 DNA reads TGTGCCATCAGCCCCCGGACAGGGGGAAGGAACACTGAAGCTTTCTTT. This codes for CAISPRTGGRNTEAFF.

This clonotype was observed at least ten times. The chain uses TRBV11-2 and TRBJ2-5; D possibly corresponds to TRBD1 (6 bases). V gave up 4 bases and J gave up 8 bases, with 14 bases separating them. Germline-derived CDR1 and CDR2 are SGHAT and FQNNGV. This CDR3 is built from 13 residues. As DNA, the CDR3 is TGTGCCAGCAGCTCCCAGGGGCAGGCAACCCAGTACTTC. The encoded protein is CASSSQGQATQYF.